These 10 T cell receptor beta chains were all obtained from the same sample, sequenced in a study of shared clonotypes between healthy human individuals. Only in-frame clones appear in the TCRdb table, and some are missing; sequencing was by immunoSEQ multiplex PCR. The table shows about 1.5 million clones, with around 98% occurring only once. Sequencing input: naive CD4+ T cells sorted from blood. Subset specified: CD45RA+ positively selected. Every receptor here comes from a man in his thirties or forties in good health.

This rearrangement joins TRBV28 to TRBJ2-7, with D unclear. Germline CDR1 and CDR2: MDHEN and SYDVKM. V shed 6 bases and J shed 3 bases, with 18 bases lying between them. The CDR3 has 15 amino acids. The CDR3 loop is CASSSLSVGFYEQYF. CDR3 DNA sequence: TGTGCCAGCAGCTCCCTTTCCGTGGGCTTCTACGAGCAGTACTTC.

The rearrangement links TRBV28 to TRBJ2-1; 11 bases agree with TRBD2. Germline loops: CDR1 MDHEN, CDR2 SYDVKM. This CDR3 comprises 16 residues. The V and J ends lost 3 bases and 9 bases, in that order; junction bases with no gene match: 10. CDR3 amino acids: CASSLPGTSGVSEQFF. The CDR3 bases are TGTGCCAGCAGTTTGCCCGGGACTAGCGGAGTGAGTGAGCAGTTCTTC.

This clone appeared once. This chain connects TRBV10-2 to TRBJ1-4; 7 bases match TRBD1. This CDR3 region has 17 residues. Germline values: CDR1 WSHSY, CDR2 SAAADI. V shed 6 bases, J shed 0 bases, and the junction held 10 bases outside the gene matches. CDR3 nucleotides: TGCGCCAGCAGCGGGGACAGAACCTTTGCAACTAATGAAAAACTGTTTTTT. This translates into CASSGDRTFATNEKLFF.

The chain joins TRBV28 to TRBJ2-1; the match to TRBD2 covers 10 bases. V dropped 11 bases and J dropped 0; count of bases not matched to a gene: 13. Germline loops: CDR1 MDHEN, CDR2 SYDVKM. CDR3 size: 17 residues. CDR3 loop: CACRASGSSSSYNEQFF. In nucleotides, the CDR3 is TGTGCCTGCCGGGCTAGCGGGAGCTCCAGCTCCTACAATGAGCAGTTCTTC.

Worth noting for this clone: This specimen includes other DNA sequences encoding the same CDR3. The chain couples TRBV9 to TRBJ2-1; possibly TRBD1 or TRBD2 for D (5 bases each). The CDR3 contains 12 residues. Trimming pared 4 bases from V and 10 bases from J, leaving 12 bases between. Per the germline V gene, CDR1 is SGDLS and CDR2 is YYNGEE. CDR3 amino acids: CASSPSRGEQFF. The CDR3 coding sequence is TGTGCCAGCAGCCCCTCCCGGGGCGAGCAGTTCTTC.

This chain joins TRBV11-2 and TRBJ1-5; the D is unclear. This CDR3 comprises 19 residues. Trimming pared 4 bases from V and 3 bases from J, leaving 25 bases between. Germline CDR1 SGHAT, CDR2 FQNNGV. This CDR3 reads CASSYWTSYGICFNQPQHF. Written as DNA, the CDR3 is TGTGCCAGCAGCTACTGGACCTCATACGGGATCTGTTTCAATCAGCCCCAGCATTTT.

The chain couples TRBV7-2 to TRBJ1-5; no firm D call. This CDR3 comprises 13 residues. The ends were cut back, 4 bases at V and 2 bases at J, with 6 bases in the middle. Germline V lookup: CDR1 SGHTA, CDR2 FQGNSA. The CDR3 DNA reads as TGTGCCAGCAGCTGGAGGGGCAATCAGCCCCAGCATTTT. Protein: CASSWRGNQPQHF.

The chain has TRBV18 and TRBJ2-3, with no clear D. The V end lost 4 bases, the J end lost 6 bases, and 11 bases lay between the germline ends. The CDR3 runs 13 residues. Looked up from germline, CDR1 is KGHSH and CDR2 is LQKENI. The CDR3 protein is CASSLNAGDTQYF. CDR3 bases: TGTGCCAGCTCACTTAACGCTGGGGATACGCAGTATTTT.

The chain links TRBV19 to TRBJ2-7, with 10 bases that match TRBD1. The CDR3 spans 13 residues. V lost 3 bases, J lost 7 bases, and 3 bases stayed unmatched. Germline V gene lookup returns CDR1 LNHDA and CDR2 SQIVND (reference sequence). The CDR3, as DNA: TGTGCCAGTAGTATCGCGGACAGGGGGGAGCAGTACTTC. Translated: CASSIADRGEQYF.

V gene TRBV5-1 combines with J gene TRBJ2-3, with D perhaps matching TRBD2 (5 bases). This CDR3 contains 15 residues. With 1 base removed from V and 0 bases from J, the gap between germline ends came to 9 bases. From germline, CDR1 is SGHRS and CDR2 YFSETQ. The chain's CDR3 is CASSLYGESTDTQYF. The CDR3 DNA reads TGCGCCAGCAGCTTGTACGGGGAAAGCACAGATACGCAGTATTTT.